These 8 T cell receptor beta chains were all obtained from the same sample, sequenced in a study of shared clonotypes between healthy human individuals. Profiled with immunoSEQ multiplex PCR; TCRdb holds only in-frame clones, not every one. The sample lists 2.5 million or so clones, approximately 90% seen once, with about 0.13% in the top ten. Sequenced input: naive CD4+ T cells sorted from blood. Indicated subset: CD45RA+ positively selected. All receptors derive from a man in his late teens or twenties in good health.

The CDR3, as DNA: TGCGCCAGCAACCCAGGCTACACCTTC. Protein product: CASNPGYTF. V is TRBV23-1 and J is TRBJ1-2, with no clear D. TRBV23-1 is classed as an ORF, of uncertain function. The ends were cut back, 7 bases at V and 8 bases at J, with 5 bases in the middle. The CDR3 loop spans 9 amino acids.

V gene TRBV5-1 combines with J gene TRBJ2-7; 8 bases match TRBD1. CDR1 and CDR2 from the germline V gene are SGHRS and YFSETQ. The CDR3 extends over 16 amino acids. J was trimmed by 5 bases and V by 3 bases; bases with no gene match: 13. For the CDR3, the DNA is TGCGCCAGCAGCTGGGGGCCAAATGGACAGGGTGACGAGCAGTACTTC. This gives the protein CASSWGPNGQGDEQYF.

J is TRBJ1-6 and V is TRBV28; TRBD1 matches at 7 bases. CDR1 is MDHEN, CDR2 SYDVKM, per germline. The CDR3 is 16 residues long. V shed 0 bases and J 7 bases; nucleotides not matched to a gene: 6. CDR3 in amino acids: CASSLWVGQRNSPLHF. CDR3 nucleotides: TGTGCCAGCAGTTTATGGGTGGGACAGCGGAATTCACCCCTCCACTTT. Complete variable domain (other parts from reference TRBV28 and TRBJ1-6): DVKVTQSSRYLVKRTGEKVFLECVQDMDHENMFWYRQDPGLGLRLIYFSYDVKMKEKGDIPEGYSVSREKKERFSLILESASTNQTSMYLCASSLWVGQRNSPLHFGNGTRLTVT.

Here the CDR3 DNA reads TGTGCCAGCAGTTCACTTGGCATTGGCACAGATACGCAGTATTTT. Protein product: CASSSLGIGTDTQYF. The chain uses TRBV28 and TRBJ2-3; D is uncertain. Germline V gene sequence: CDR1 MDHEN, CDR2 SYDVKM. CDR3 length: 15 amino acids. Trimming pared 4 bases from V and 1 base from J, leaving 12 bases between. The full variable domain, completed using reference TRBV28 and TRBJ2-3, is DVKVTQSSRYLVKRTGEKVFLECVQDMDHENMFWYRQDPGLGLRLIYFSYDVKMKEKGDIPEGYSVSREKKERFSLILESASTNQTSMYLCASSSLGIGTDTQYFGPGTRLTVL.

J is TRBJ2-7 and V is TRBV29-1; 7 bases match TRBD1. This CDR3 contains 13 residues. Looked up from germline, CDR1 is SQVTM and CDR2 is ANQGSEA. V shed 4 bases, J shed 3 bases, and the junction held 6 bases outside the gene matches. The CDR3 reads CSVAGGDRYEQYF. The CDR3 DNA reads TGCAGCGTTGCAGGGGGTGATCGCTACGAGCAGTACTTC.

The V call is TRBV15, the J call TRBJ1-1; the D is unclear. The CDR3 runs to 16 residues. Germline assignment: CDR1 LNHNV and CDR2 YYDKDF (reference sequence). V gave up 0 bases and J gave up 4 bases, with 15 bases separating them. The CDR3 reads CATSRDFDTLSTEAFF. In nucleotides, the CDR3 is TGTGCCACCAGCAGAGATTTCGACACCTTGAGCACTGAAGCTTTCTTT.

The chain joins TRBV10-3 to TRBJ2-7, with D maybe TRBD2 (6 bases). The CDR3 runs to 17 residues. V shed 4 bases and J shed 2 bases, with 21 bases lying between them. Germline CDR1 reads ENHRY; CDR2 reads SYGVKD. Here the CDR3 reads CAISVLESGSSPYEQYF. The CDR3 region has the DNA TGTGCCATCAGTGTCTTAGAGAGCGGGTCGTCACCCTACGAGCAGTACTTC.

V is TRBV30 and J is TRBJ1-2, with TRBD1 as a possible D gene (6 bases). CDR1 and CDR2 from the germline V gene are GTSNPN and SVGIG (reference sequence). This CDR3 is 15 amino acids long. Between the trimmed V and J ends, which lost 3 bases and 1 base, there was a span of 15 bases. CDR3 nucleotides: TGTGCCTGGAGGGTAACCCACAGGGTTAACTATGGCTACACCTTC. Amino acid sequence: CAWRVTHRVNYGYTF.